This entry lists 9 T cell receptor beta chains sequenced from one sample in a study of a mutant IDH1 vaccine in newly diagnosed glioma. These TCRs' antigens remain unknown. The assay was immunoSEQ multiplex PCR, and TCRdb's table has in-frame clones only and misses some. The sample has under 150,000 clones, roughly 78% seen once; the top ten hold approximately 5%. Time point defined: week 11, during vaccination. All doses held 300 ug of mutant IDH1 20-mer peptide, with topical imiquimod. This specimen consisted of PBMCs, obtained from a glioma patient whose treatment included an IDH1 peptide vaccine. These receptor sequences come from a man aged 40-49 years with glioma.

This clone was recorded only once. The V gene is TRBV29-1, the J gene TRBJ2-7, with D perhaps given as TRBD1 or TRBD2 (5 bases each). Trimming cost V 8 bases and J 3 bases, with 17 bases left between them. This CDR3 comprises 13 residues. The germline V gene encodes CDR1 SQVTM and CDR2 ANQGSEA. The CDR3 spells CSTGTGEGYEQYF. The CDR3 DNA is TGCAGCACCGGGACGGGTGAGGGCTACGAGCAGTACTTC.

The chain employs TRBV18 and TRBJ1-5; D is undetermined. This CDR3 comprises 14 residues. Germline V gene data show CDR1 as KGHSH and CDR2 as LQKENI. V dropped 5 bases and J dropped 1 base, with 9 bases sitting between them. Here the CDR3 DNA reads TGTGCCAGCTCATCCACAACGAGCAATCAGCCCCAGCATTTT. Amino acid sequence: CASSSTTSNQPQHF.

The chain joins TRBV29-1 to TRBJ2-1; D call uncertain. This CDR3 comprises 12 residues. Germline CDR1 is SQVTM and CDR2 is ANQGSEA. V lost 2 bases and J 6 bases, leaving 8 bases between the germline ends. The DNA for the CDR3 is TGCAGCGTTGAACCTCTAGTCAATGAGCAGTTCTTC. It translates to CSVEPLVNEQFF.

The CDR3 loop is CAGRRDSGANVLTF. CDR3 coding DNA: TGTGCTGGGAGACGGGACTCTGGGGCCAACGTCCTGACTTTC. The rearrangement links TRBV7-2 to TRBJ2-6; possible D gene TRBD2, 5 bases. Germline-derived CDR1 and CDR2 are SGHTA and FQGNSA. The CDR3 loop spans 14 amino acids. The whole variable domain, remainder taken from reference TRBV7-2 and TRBJ2-6, is GAGVSQSPSNKVTEKGKDVELRCDPISGHTALYWYRQSLGQGLEFLIYFQGNSAPDKSGLPSDRFSAERTGGSVSTLTIQRTQQEDSAVYLCAGRRDSGANVLTFGAGSRLTVL.

V usage is TRBV7-9 and J usage is TRBJ2-6, with D possibly TRBD1 on 5 matching bases. Germline CDR1 and CDR2: SEHNR and FQNEAQ (reference sequence). The CDR3 extends over 15 amino acids. V lost 0 bases to trimming and J lost 2 bases, with 5 bases between them. CDR3 loop: CASSLAGAGANVLTF. CDR3 DNA sequence: TGTGCCAGCAGCTTAGCAGGGGCTGGGGCCAACGTCCTGACTTTC.

The chain employs TRBV19 and TRBJ2-1, with D hard to call. There are 13 residues in the CDR3. V lost 3 bases and J lost 15, with 18 bases in between. In germline, CDR1 is LNHDA, CDR2 SQIVND (reference sequence). The CDR3 loop reads CASSITPGPQRFF. CDR3 DNA: TGTGCCAGTAGTATTACCCCGGGCCCACAGAGGTTCTTC.

The J gene is TRBJ2-2, the V gene TRBV5-1; 8 positions agree with TRBD1. The CDR3 contains 16 residues. Losses at the gene ends were 0 bases for V and 7 bases for J; bases not matched to a gene: 8. Germline CDR1 SGHRS, CDR2 YFSETQ. The CDR3 reads CASSLGGRGQVGELFF. CDR3 nucleotide sequence: TGCGCCAGCAGCTTGGGAGGCAGGGGGCAAGTCGGGGAGCTGTTTTTT.

This clone has only one observation. The chain recombines TRBV10-3 with TRBJ2-3; D tentatively reads TRBD1 or TRBD2 (6 bases each). CDR3 length equals 15 residues. Germline V gene data show CDR1 as ENHRY and CDR2 as SYGVKD. V was pared by 6 bases and J by 5 bases, with 18 bases between. CDR3 protein: CAIRRDTRRGDTQYF. DNA of the CDR3: TGTGCCATCAGACGGGACACTCGGCGGGGAGATACGCAGTATTTT.

This clone was observed a handful of times. This rearrangement joins TRBV7-8 to TRBJ2-1; D remains unclear. The CDR3 is 12 residues long. Between the trimmed V and J ends, which lost 8 bases and 7 bases, there was a span of 12 bases. CDR1 and CDR2 from the germline V gene are SGHVS and FQNEAQ. The CDR3, as DNA: TGTGCCAGCGAGGCGGAAGGGAATGAGCAGTTCTTC. It encodes CASEAEGNEQFF.